Shown below are 19 T cell receptor beta chains from a single sample sequenced in a study of T cell responses to AZD1222 COVID-19 vaccine. The method was immunoSEQ multiplex PCR; TCRdb's version includes in-frame clones alone and lacks a portion of them. The data hold 150,000 to 200,000 clones, with around 92% observed a single time. Sequenced here: peripheral blood, sampled on day 0 of AZD1222 vaccination. The receptors here all came from an adult in good health.

The V and J genes are TRBV5-8 and TRBJ2-7; unclear D gene. The CDR3 is 15 residues long. V lost 3 bases, J lost 7 bases, and 20 bases lay in between. CDR1 is SGHTS and CDR2 is YDEGEE in the germline V gene. The CDR3: CASSSRAGRAGEQYF. The DNA of the CDR3 is TGTGCCAGCAGCTCCCGGGCAGGCCGGGCCGGGGAGCAGTACTTC.

The rearrangement joins TRBV28 to TRBJ1-2, with D unresolved. Trimming took 3 bases from V and 10 from J, leaving 18 bases between them. The CDR3 spans 14 residues. Germline V gene data show CDR1 as MDHEN and CDR2 as SYDVKM. CDR3: CASSFRPEAIPYTF. CDR3 in DNA: TGTGCCAGCAGTTTCAGGCCAGAGGCTATCCCCTACACCTTC.

Comments on this clone: The sample contains more than one DNA sequence encoding this CDR3. The rearrangement joins TRBV29-1 to TRBJ1-2; D is possibly TRBD1 (6 bases). Trimming cost V 7 bases and J 7 bases, with 13 bases left between them. The CDR3 is made up of 11 amino acids. Germline lookup yields CDR1 SQVTM and CDR2 ANQGSEA. The CDR3 here is CSAGGGSGYTF. CDR3 bases: TGCAGCGCCGGAGGGGGAAGTGGCTACACCTTC.

This chain joins TRBV6-5 and TRBJ2-6; unclear D gene. Germline CDR1 MNHEY, CDR2 SVGAGI. Trimming removed 0 bases from V and 2 bases from J, with 5 bases in between. CDR3 length: 15 residues. The CDR3, as DNA: TGTGCCAGCAGTTACTCCGCGCCTGGGGCCAACGTCCTGACTTTC. It specifies CASSYSAPGANVLTF.

This clone occurred a few times. This chain connects TRBV4-3 to TRBJ1-2, with D hard to call. V was trimmed by 0 bases and J by 0 bases, leaving 5 bases between them. The CDR3 spans 14 residues. Germline CDR1 reads LGHNA; CDR2 reads YSLEER. CDR3 region: CASSQDLTNYGYTF. The CDR3, as DNA: TGCGCCAGCAGCCAAGATTTAACTAACTATGGCTACACCTTC.

This clone occurred a few times. This chain uses TRBV28 with TRBJ2-7; no definite D call. Trimming removed 4 bases at V and 0 bases at J, with 16 bases between. The V gene's germline CDR1 is MDHEN and CDR2 SYDVKM. The CDR3 is 16 residues long. CDR3 amino acids: CASSYRSRARSYEQYF. The CDR3 coding sequence is TGTGCCAGCAGTTACAGATCCCGGGCCCGCTCCTACGAGCAGTACTTC.

CDR3 region: CASSPGQTYGYTF. CDR3 sequence (DNA): TGTGCCAGCAGCCCGGGACAGACCTATGGCTACACCTTC. The chain employs TRBV5-6 and TRBJ1-2; 7 nucleotides align to TRBD1. The CDR3 contains 13 residues. Germline V gives CDR1 SGHDT, CDR2 YYEEEE. Trimming took 4 bases from V and 4 from J; bases not matched to a gene: 4. Full variable domain (rest looked up from reference TRBV5-6 and TRBJ1-2): DAGVTQSPTHLIKTRGQQVTLRCSPKSGHDTVSWYQQALGQGPQFIFQYYEEEERQRGNFPDRFSGHQFPNYSSELNVNALLLGDSALYLCASSPGQTYGYTFGSGTRLTVV.

This chain uses TRBV2 with TRBJ1-2, with D maybe TRBD1 (5 bases). CDR1 is SNHLY, CDR2 FYNNEI, per germline. This CDR3 spans 12 amino acids. The V and J ends lost 4 bases and 8 bases respectively, with 11 bases between them. CDR3: CASSVGGWGYTF. In DNA form, the CDR3 reads TGTGCCAGCAGTGTTGGGGGTTGGGGCTACACCTTC. The variable domain in full, with the rest retrieved from reference TRBV2 and TRBJ1-2, is EPEVTQTPSHQVTQMGQEVILRCVPISNHLYFYWYRQILGQKVEFLVSFYNNEISEKSEIFDDQFSVERPDGSNFTLKIRSTKLEDSAMYFCASSVGGWGYTFGSGTRLTVV.

The gene calls are TRBV11-2 and TRBJ1-4; D gene unclear. Per germline, CDR1 SGHAT and CDR2 FQNNGV. Trimming took 3 bases from V and 8 from J, leaving 7 bases between them. There are 12 residues in the CDR3. CDR3 protein: CASSFRGEKLFF. CDR3 coding DNA: TGTGCCAGCAGCTTCCGGGGAGAAAAACTGTTTTTT.

This clone has just a few counts. The chain employs TRBV6-2 or TRBV6-3 and TRBJ2-7; weak D call: TRBD2 (6 bases). The germline V and J ends were trimmed by 2 bases and 3 bases, with 14 bases remaining between them. The CDR3 runs 15 residues. In germline, CDR1 is MNHEY, CDR2 SVGEGT. As DNA, the CDR3 is TGTGCCAGCAGTTACCAGACTAGGGTCCTCTACGAGCAGTACTTC. Amino acid sequence: CASSYQTRVLYEQYF.

This sequence joins TRBV7-2 and TRBJ1-1, with D perhaps TRBD1 (6 bases). The germline V gene encodes CDR1 SGHTA and CDR2 FQGNSA. This CDR3 has 15 residues. V was clipped by 4 bases and J by 5 bases, with 17 bases between them. The CDR3 DNA is TGTGCCAGCAGCTACAGGGTTGGGGTGGAAACTGAAGCTTTCTTT. Translation gives CASSYRVGVETEAFF.

The V and J genes are TRBV28 and TRBJ2-7; 9 bases map to TRBD2. V dropped 4 bases and J dropped 0; count of bases not matched to a gene: 7. Germline loops: CDR1 MDHEN, CDR2 SYDVKM. The CDR3 is 16 amino acids. CDR3 sequence (DNA): TGTGCCAGCAGTTCCGCCACTAGCGGGCTCTCCTACGAGCAGTACTTC. Residues: CASSSATSGLSYEQYF.

The V and J genes are TRBV15 and TRBJ2-1; D perhaps matches TRBD2 (5 bases). The CDR3 runs to 16 residues. V was clipped by 2 bases and J by 1 base, with 12 bases between them. Germline values: CDR1 LNHNV, CDR2 YYDKDF (reference sequence). CDR3 protein: CATSRLSWRSYNEQFF. The CDR3 DNA reads TGTGCCACCAGCAGACTTTCTTGGAGGTCCTACAATGAGCAGTTCTTC.

This rearrangement joins TRBV15 to TRBJ1-5, with D maybe TRBD1 (5 bases). V was cut by 5 bases and J by 2 bases, with 7 bases left in between. The CDR3 is 13 residues long. The V gene's germline CDR1 is LNHNV and CDR2 YYDKDF (reference sequence). CDR3 nucleotide sequence: TGTGCCACCAGCGGGGGGGGCAATCAGCCCCAGCATTTT. Its translation: CATSGGGNQPQHF.

V is TRBV19 and J is TRBJ2-2, with D perhaps TRBD1 (5 bases). The CDR3 is 13 residues long. In germline, CDR1 is LNHDA, CDR2 SQIVND (reference sequence). V lost 7 bases and J lost 7, with 13 bases in between. The CDR3 sequence is CASTARRGGELFF. CDR3 DNA: TGTGCCAGTACCGCCAGAAGGGGCGGGGAGCTGTTTTTT.

The chain carries TRBV14 and TRBJ2-7, with 8 bases matching TRBD1. The CDR3 is 15 residues long. Trimming removed 4 bases from V and 4 bases from J; junction bases left unmatched: 9. The germline V gene encodes CDR1 SGHDN and CDR2 FVKESK. The CDR3 loop reads CASSRRRDRFYEQYF. The CDR3 DNA reads as TGTGCCAGCAGCCGGAGGCGGGACAGGTTTTACGAGCAGTACTTC. The full variable domain, completed using reference TRBV14 and TRBJ2-7, is EAGVTQFPSHSVIEKGQTVTLRCDPISGHDNLYWYRRVMGKEIKFLLHFVKESKQDESGMPNNRFLAERTGGTYSTLKVQPAELEDSGVYFCASSRRRDRFYEQYFGPGTRLTVT.

This clone was observed a single time. The gene calls are TRBV10-2 and TRBJ1-1, with TRBD1 matching 9 bases. CDR3 length: 15 amino acids. With V trimmed by 3 bases and J by 4 bases, 6 bases remained unmatched. Looked up from germline, CDR1 is WSHSY and CDR2 is SAAADI. CDR3 sequence reads: CASSDFPDRGTEAFF. The CDR3 DNA reads as TGCGCCAGCAGTGACTTCCCGGACAGGGGCACTGAAGCTTTCTTT.

The V call is TRBV18, the J call TRBJ2-7; 12 bases fit TRBD2. Germline values: CDR1 KGHSH, CDR2 LQKENI. Trimming cost V 3 bases and J 1 base; bases outside gene matches: 7. This CDR3 region has 17 residues. In DNA, the CDR3 is TGTGCCAGCTCACCCCTAGCGGGAGGGCCCCTTTCCTACGAGCAGTACTTC. Translation: CASSPLAGGPLSYEQYF.

The V gene is TRBV30, the J gene TRBJ1-1; 7 bases align to TRBD1. Losses at the gene ends were 0 bases for V and 5 bases for J; bases not matched to a gene: 6. The CDR3 loop spans 14 amino acids. The germline CDR1 and CDR2 sequences are GTSNPN and SVGIG (reference sequence). The CDR3 loop is CAWSVSGGGTEAFF. Written as DNA, the CDR3 is TGTGCCTGGAGTGTATCAGGGGGAGGTACTGAAGCTTTCTTT.